This T cell receptor (beta chain) comes out of a study of T cells after yellow fever vaccination. TCRdb re-derived calls from the 5' RACE reads in MiXCR, one entry per CDR3 protein. The table includes 450,000 to 550,000 distinct CDR3 sequences, over 15% detected once. The CDR3 spans 17 residues. V lost 2 bases, J lost 3 bases, and 17 bases lay in between. The gene calls are TRBV6-7 and TRBJ2-4; TRBD1 might be the D (5 bases). TRBV6-7 is an ORF, and what it does is uncertain. This sequence was found in a man aged 25 to 40 who received the YFV17D yellow fever vaccine. Sequenced material: PBMCs, taken 15 days after the yellow fever booster vaccination. The CDR3 coding sequence is TGTGCCAGCAGTTACAAATGGTTCCGACAGATCAAAAACATTCAGTACTTC. It specifies CASSYKWFRQIKNIQYF.